The sequence of this T cell receptor (beta chain) was determined in a study of blood T cell repertoires in COVID-19. Trimming removed 10 bases from V and 7 bases from J; junction bases left unmatched: 6. The CDR3 runs 13 residues. The germline V gene encodes CDR1 LNHDA and CDR2 SQIVND (reference sequence). Clones were sequenced by immunoSEQ multiplex PCR, and TCRdb holds only the in-frame ones, with some missing. The sample contains 40,000 to 50,000 clones, roughly nine tenths of which appear only once. This clonotype was sampled from a man aged 25-40 years with active or convalescent COVID-19. The chain links TRBV19 to TRBJ2-2; TRBD1 matches 10 bases. Sequenced material: peripheral blood. The CDR3 loop reads CATGTGEVGELFF. The DNA of the CDR3 is TGTGCCACTGGGACAGGGGAGGTCGGGGAGCTGTTTTTT.